This passage covers 32 T cell receptor beta chains from one sample sequenced in a study of neurological immune-mediated disorders. Via MiXCR, TCRdb re-called the 5' RACE reads, giving one row per CDR3 protein. The sample holds roughly 74,000 distinct CDR3 sequences, 5.2% seen once. Sequences were obtained from PBMCs. These receptors were taken from a man in his late teens or twenties with multiple sclerosis.

This clonotype was detected ten times or more. In nucleotides, the CDR3 is TGTGCCAGCAGCTTAGCGGAAGATACGCAGTATTTT. This sequence encodes CASSLAEDTQYF. The genes are TRBV11-2 and TRBJ2-3, with D unclear. Germline-derived CDR1 and CDR2 are SGHAT and FQNNGV. CDR3 size: 12 residues. V was shortened by 1 base and J by 5 bases, with 4 bases between the two germline ends.

The sample holds many counts of this clonotype. The chain recombines TRBV12-3 or TRBV12-4 with TRBJ2-1; D remains unclear. V lost 5 bases, J lost 3 bases, and 14 bases lay in between. This CDR3 is 15 amino acids long. Here the CDR3 reads CASSPDGLSYNEQFF. The CDR3 DNA sequence: TGTGCCAGCAGTCCCGATGGGCTAAGCTACAATGAGCAGTTCTTC.

This clonotype was detected ten times or more. The chain is built from TRBV3-1 and TRBJ2-1, with 7 bases fitting TRBD2. There are 14 residues in the CDR3. V trimming: 1 base; J trimming: 8 bases; junction bases outside the gene matches: 5. Germline V gives CDR1 LGHDT, CDR2 YNNKEL (reference sequence). The CDR3 nucleotides read TGTGCCAGCAGCCAAGCGGGGGGATCCGATGAGCAGTTCTTC. Translating it yields CASSQAGGSDEQFF.

The gene calls are TRBV20-1 and TRBJ1-4; no reliable D call. CDR1 is DFQATT, CDR2 SNEGSKA, per germline (reference sequence). There are 12 residues in the CDR3. Trimming removed 3 bases at V and 11 bases at J, with 13 bases between. The chain's CDR3 is CSASAPPDKLFF. The CDR3, as DNA: TGCAGTGCTAGTGCACCACCCGACAAACTGTTTTTT.

This clonotype showed up just a few times. The rearrangement uses TRBV10-3 and TRBJ1-5; D uncertain. V was cut by 7 bases and J by 3 bases, with 22 bases left in between. The germline V gene has CDR1 ENHRY and CDR2 SYGVKD. The length of the CDR3 is 17 residues. As DNA, the CDR3 is TGTGCCATCAAGCCCGGCGGCAGCTCCAAAACCAATCAGCCCCAGCATTTT. Encoded protein: CAIKPGGSSKTNQPQHF.

There are many counts of this clonotype. The DNA for the CDR3 is TGTGCCAGCAGCTTAGCTCGGTCAGGGAATGAGCAGTTCTTC. Protein sequence: CASSLARSGNEQFF. The V call is TRBV7-2, the J call TRBJ2-1, with D possibly matching TRBD1 (5 bases). The germline V and J ends were trimmed by 0 bases and 7 bases, with 10 bases remaining between them. The V gene's germline CDR1 is SGHTA and CDR2 FQGNSA. CDR3 length: 14 residues.

The table lists this clonotype with many counts. The rearrangement uses TRBV19 and TRBJ1-2; 8 bases match TRBD1. Germline V gene data show CDR1 as LNHDA and CDR2 as SQIVND (reference sequence). V lost 5 bases and J lost 4; bases outside the gene matches: 6. The CDR3 contains 14 residues. The CDR3, as DNA: TGTGCCAGTAGTCGCCAGGGGGCTACCTATGGCTACACCTTC. Protein product: CASSRQGATYGYTF.

This clonotype was seen repeatedly, ten times or more. The rearrangement uses TRBV12-3 or TRBV12-4 and TRBJ1-3; D remains unclear. Trimming cost V 5 bases and J 3 bases, with 11 bases left between them. The CDR3 is 14 amino acids. The CDR3 sequence is CASSRREGGNTIYF. DNA of the CDR3: TGTGCCAGCAGTCGAAGGGAGGGTGGAAACACCATATATTTT.

This clonotype was detected a few times. This chain connects TRBV19 to TRBJ1-4, with D unresolved. CDR3 size: 11 residues. Trimming pared 7 bases from V and 10 bases from J, leaving 10 bases between. Germline loops: CDR1 LNHDA, CDR2 SQIVND (reference sequence). The CDR3 spells CASKAPGKLFF. DNA for the CDR3: TGTGCCAGTAAGGCCCCCGGAAAACTGTTTTTT.

This clonotype occurred many times. This sequence joins TRBV20-1 and TRBJ2-6; either TRBD1 or TRBD2 may fit D (6 bases each). Germline V CDR1 and CDR2: DFQATT, SNEGSKA (reference sequence). V was pared by 5 bases and J by 3 bases, with 20 bases between. The CDR3 has 17 amino acids. This CDR3 is CSAEPKIGGIGANVLTF. In DNA, the CDR3 is TGCAGTGCTGAGCCCAAGATAGGGGGGATTGGGGCCAACGTCCTGACTTTC.

This clonotype was seen ten or more times. V gene TRBV24-1 combines with J gene TRBJ1-2; D uncertain. CDR3 size: 11 residues. Germline V gene sequence: CDR1 KGHDR, CDR2 SFDVKD. The V and J ends lost 5 bases and 4 bases respectively, with 4 bases between them. For the CDR3, the DNA is TGTGCCACCAGTGTTTTCTATGGCTACACCTTC. Translation gives CATSVFYGYTF.

This clonotype was observed many times. In DNA form, the CDR3 reads TGTGCCAGCAGTTGGAGAAGAAATTCACCCCTCCACTTT. Translation gives CASSWRRNSPLHF. The genes are TRBV12-3 or TRBV12-4 and TRBJ1-6; no reliable D call. The CDR3 is 13 residues long. V was trimmed by 4 bases and J by 7 bases, leaving 8 bases between them.

The table lists this clonotype with many counts. This rearrangement joins TRBV27 to TRBJ2-1; D not resolved. The germline CDR1 and CDR2 sequences are MNHEY and SMNVEV (reference sequence). Between the trimmed V and J ends, which lost 0 bases and 2 bases, there was a span of 11 bases. This CDR3 region has 16 residues. CDR3 in DNA: TGTGCCAGCAGTTTATCGCAGGACCGTCCCTACAATGAGCAGTTCTTC. As protein: CASSLSQDRPYNEQFF.

This clonotype occurred many times. The chain recombines TRBV5-5 with TRBJ1-2; D gene uncertain. V was pared by 0 bases and J by 0 bases, with 9 bases between. The CDR3 is made up of 15 amino acids. Looked up from germline, CDR1 is SGHKS and CDR2 is YYEKEE (reference sequence). This chain's CDR3 is CASSLGYSPNYGYTF. As DNA, the CDR3 is TGTGCCAGCAGCTTGGGGTACAGCCCTAACTATGGCTACACCTTC.

This clonotype was recorded at least ten times. This chain links TRBV5-1 with TRBJ2-2, with a tentative D call TRBD2 (6 bases). The germline CDR1 and CDR2 sequences are SGHRS and YFSETQ. CDR3 size: 15 residues. V was trimmed by 2 bases and J by 4 bases, leaving 12 bases between them. In DNA form, the CDR3 reads TGCGCCAGCAGCTTCCAGGGAGGTGGCACCGGGGAGCTGTTTTTT. Translating it yields CASSFQGGGTGELFF.

This clonotype was recorded at least ten times. The chain combines TRBV6-5 with TRBJ2-1, with 7 bases identical to TRBD1. CDR1 and CDR2 from the germline V gene are MNHEY and SVGAGI. Trimming removed 5 bases from V and 7 bases from J; junction bases left unmatched: 5. The CDR3 is 13 residues long. CDR3 bases: TGTGCCAGCAGTCCGACAGGGTGGAATGAGCAGTTCTTC. Translation gives CASSPTGWNEQFF.

There are many counts of this clonotype. The gene calls are TRBV24-1 and TRBJ2-1, with 9 bases matching TRBD2. The CDR3 contains 15 residues. The germline CDR1 and CDR2 sequences are KGHDR and SFDVKD. V shed 1 base, J shed 9 bases, and the junction held 6 bases outside the gene matches. The CDR3 loop reads CATSDLAGGKSEQFF. CDR3 bases: TGTGCCACCAGTGATTTAGCGGGGGGAAAGTCTGAGCAGTTCTTC.

As to this clonotype: A much bigger clone sits one base away, suggesting this may be a read error. This chain joins TRBV7-2 and TRBJ2-2, with a tentative D call TRBD2 (6 bases). The germline V and J ends were trimmed by 2 bases and 0 bases, with 10 bases remaining between them. CDR1 and CDR2 from the germline V gene are SGHTA and FQGNSA. This CDR3 is 16 amino acids long. CDR3 sequence (DNA): TGTGCCAGCAGCTTAAACAGACTAGCGAACACCGGGGAGCTGTTTTTT. Translating gives CASSLNRLANTGELFF.

This clonotype was found many times. The chain has TRBV20-1 and TRBJ2-3; D possibly corresponds to TRBD2 (6 bases). V was clipped by 2 bases and J by 2 bases, with 11 bases between them. The CDR3 totals 14 residues. Germline loops: CDR1 DFQATT, CDR2 SNEGSKA (reference sequence). CDR3: CSARRDWNTDTQYF. For the CDR3, the DNA is TGCAGTGCTAGACGGGACTGGAACACAGATACGCAGTATTTT.

This clonotype was picked up many times. The J gene is TRBJ2-6, the V gene TRBV5-8; tentative D call: TRBD2 (6 bases). V was pared by 5 bases and J by 0 bases, with 21 bases between. In germline, CDR1 is SGHTS, CDR2 YDEGEE. This CDR3 is 19 amino acids long. The CDR3 here is CASRVKPGLKSSGANVLTF. The CDR3 DNA reads as TGTGCCAGCAGGGTTAAGCCGGGACTGAAGAGCTCTGGGGCCAACGTCCTGACTTTC.

This clonotype came up many times. V and J are TRBV2 and TRBJ2-1, with 7 positions matching TRBD1. CDR1 is SNHLY and CDR2 is FYNNEI in the germline V gene. V shed 5 bases and J 4 bases; nucleotides not matched to a gene: 5. There are 14 residues in the CDR3. Here the CDR3 DNA reads TGTGCCAGCAGTCCGGGACAGAAATACAATGAGCAGTTCTTC. Protein sequence: CASSPGQKYNEQFF.

This clonotype was counted at least ten times. V is TRBV28 and J is TRBJ2-3; D gene unclear. The CDR3 is made up of 14 amino acids. The germline V gene encodes CDR1 MDHEN and CDR2 SYDVKM. Trimming left V 3 bases short and J 0 bases short, with 7 bases between. In nucleotides, the CDR3 is TGTGCCAGCAGTTTCGCAGGTAGCACAGATACGCAGTATTTT. Translating gives CASSFAGSTDTQYF. Using reference TRBV28 and TRBJ2-3 for the parts outside the CDR3, the full variable domain is DVKVTQSSRYLVKRTGEKVFLECVQDMDHENMFWYRQDPGLGLRLIYFSYDVKMKEKGDIPEGYSVSREKKERFSLILESASTNQTSMYLCASSFAGSTDTQYFGPGTRLTVL.

This clonotype has ten or more counts. The chain carries TRBV25-1 and TRBJ2-7; a possible D gene is TRBD1 (5 bases). The CDR3 has 13 residues. Germline assignment: CDR1 MGHDK and CDR2 SYGVNS. Deletions cut 2 bases from V and 4 bases from J, with 9 bases between. DNA of the CDR3: TGTGCCAGCAGTGAAGAGGACACTTACGAGCAGTACTTC. Translating it yields CASSEEDTYEQYF.

In this sample, this clonotype turned up a few times. The junction departs from germline at one end; a sequencing error may be responsible. This rearrangement joins TRBV20-1 to TRBJ1-5; D perhaps matches TRBD1 (5 bases). In germline, CDR1 is DFQATT, CDR2 SNEGSKA (reference sequence). This CDR3 has 13 residues. CDR3 residues: CSARVGRDQPQNF. In DNA form, the CDR3 reads TGCAGTGCTAGAGTGGGACGGGATCAGCCCCAGAATTTT.

This clonotype occurred many times. The rearrangement joins TRBV27 to TRBJ1-6; the match to TRBD1 covers 7 bases. J gave up 9 bases and V 8 bases, and 13 bases lay outside the gene matches. The CDR3 covers 15 residues. The germline CDR1 and CDR2 sequences are MNHEY and SMNVEV (reference sequence). CDR3 DNA sequence: TGTGCCAGCCTCCCCTTCCGGGACAGTGGTTCACCCCTCCACTTT. Its protein product is CASLPFRDSGSPLHF.

There are a few counts of this clonotype. This chain connects TRBV11-2 to TRBJ2-2; TRBD2 agrees at 12 bases. Germline V gene data show CDR1 as SGHAT and CDR2 as FQNNGV. Trimming at V came to 3 bases and at J to 6 bases, leaving 11 bases not matched to a gene. This CDR3 region has 18 residues. CDR3 amino acids: CASSFGPRASGGAGELFF. The CDR3 nucleotides are TGTGCCAGCAGCTTCGGCCCTCGGGCTAGCGGGGGGGCCGGGGAGCTGTTTTTT.

This clonotype was picked up many times. CDR3: CASSPTSGGAVGETQYF. CDR3 in DNA: TGCGCCAGCAGCCCGACTAGCGGGGGGGCCGTGGGAGAGACCCAGTACTTC. V usage is TRBV5-1 and J usage is TRBJ2-5; 14 bases align to TRBD2. The CDR3 sequence is 17 residues long. The ends lost 4 bases at V and 4 bases at J; junction bases unmatched: 9. CDR1 is SGHRS and CDR2 is YFSETQ in the germline V gene.

In its sample, this clonotype was seen many times. The chain couples TRBV5-6 to TRBJ2-3; D might be TRBD1 (5 bases). CDR3 size: 14 residues. The germline CDR1 and CDR2 sequences are SGHDT and YYEEEE. Trimming removed 0 bases at V and 3 bases at J, with 8 bases between. The CDR3: CASSLGRVTDTQYF. The CDR3 region has the DNA TGTGCCAGCAGCTTGGGCAGGGTAACAGATACGCAGTATTTT.

This clonotype was counted ten times or more. The chain couples TRBV5-6 to TRBJ2-2; tentative D call: TRBD2 (6 bases). Trimming removed 0 bases from V and 6 bases from J, with 9 bases in between. The CDR3 has 14 residues. Germline assignment: CDR1 SGHDT and CDR2 YYEEEE. CDR3 protein: CASSLEGRPGELFF. The DNA for the CDR3 is TGTGCCAGCAGCTTGGAGGGGAGGCCCGGGGAGCTGTTTTTT.

This clonotype came up once. A much larger clone lies a single base off, so this may be a read error. The chain uses TRBV11-2 and TRBJ2-1, with D perhaps TRBD2 (6 bases). The CDR3 length is 15 residues. Germline lookup yields CDR1 SGHAT and CDR2 FQNNGV. CDR3 sequence reads: CASSLDLRGGNEQSF. CDR3 DNA sequence: TGTGCCAGCAGCTTAGATCTACGAGGAGGGAATGAGCAGTCCTTC.

There are many counts of this clonotype. V gene TRBV7-2 combines with J gene TRBJ2-3; 12 positions match TRBD2. The junction had 6 bases not matched to a gene; V was cut back by 2 bases and J by 0 bases. The CDR3 contains 18 residues. The germline CDR1 and CDR2 sequences are SGHTA and FQGNSA. CDR3 coding DNA: TGTGCCAGCAGCTTATTCCTAGCGGGGGGGCTAAGCACAGATACGCAGTATTTT. Amino acids: CASSLFLAGGLSTDTQYF.

This clonotype was detected many times. V is TRBV7-2 and J is TRBJ2-7; maybe TRBD1 (6 bases). Trimming removed 5 bases from V and 0 bases from J, with 8 bases in between. The germline V gene has CDR1 SGHTA and CDR2 FQGNSA. The CDR3 loop spans 13 amino acids. CDR3 residues: CASSMTGSYEQYF. In nucleotides, the CDR3 is TGTGCCAGCAGCATGACAGGCTCCTACGAGCAGTACTTC.